This T cell receptor beta chain is drawn from a study of cytomegalovirus exposure and HLA in healthy donors. The PCR had 60 Vbeta and 13 Jbeta primers. Clones were sequenced by immunoSEQ multiplex PCR, and TCRdb holds only the in-frame ones, with some missing. The sample lists approximately 150,000 clones, 76% seen once, with around 2% in the top ten. V was pared by 5 bases and J by 1 base, with 11 bases between. Per germline, CDR1 SGHVS and CDR2 FNYEAQ. The CDR3 loop spans 14 amino acids. Source material: PBMCs. The TCR was taken from a woman aged 40-49 years in good health and CMV-seronegative. This chain connects TRBV7-6 to TRBJ1-1; D possibly corresponds to TRBD1 (6 bases). CDR3 protein: CASSETGGNTEAFF. The CDR3 coding sequence is TGTGCCAGCAGCGAGACAGGTGGGAACACTGAAGCTTTCTTT.